This T cell receptor beta chain is from a study of blood T cell repertoires in COVID-19. Overall study: From the United States, Italy and Spain came samples of acute and convalescent COVID-19. T cells, B-cell-depleted T cells, or PBMCs provided the cDNA or gDNA that served as material.

Authors' methods: Quantification of nucleated cells was approximated via reference gene primer amplification. TCRdb keeps only in-frame clones here, not all; method: immunoSEQ multiplex PCR. V and J calls and clone size are given by that table; D and trimming were obtained from the DNA. This table has 25,000 to 35,000 clones, approximately 92% appearing once. The sequenced sample consisted of peripheral blood. This clonotype was obtained from a human donor with acute or convalescent COVID-19. The donor label of this sample is uncertain.

CDR3 region: CASSPGPRSNTGELFF. The CDR3 DNA follows: TGTGCCAGCAGCCCCGGCCCTAGATCGAACACCGGGGAGCTGTTTTTT. The rearrangement joins TRBV5-4 to TRBJ2-2; D remains ambiguous. Germline CDR1 and CDR2: SGHNT and YYREEE (reference sequence). V was shortened by 4 bases and J by 0 bases, with 13 bases between the two germline ends. The CDR3 loop spans 16 amino acids.